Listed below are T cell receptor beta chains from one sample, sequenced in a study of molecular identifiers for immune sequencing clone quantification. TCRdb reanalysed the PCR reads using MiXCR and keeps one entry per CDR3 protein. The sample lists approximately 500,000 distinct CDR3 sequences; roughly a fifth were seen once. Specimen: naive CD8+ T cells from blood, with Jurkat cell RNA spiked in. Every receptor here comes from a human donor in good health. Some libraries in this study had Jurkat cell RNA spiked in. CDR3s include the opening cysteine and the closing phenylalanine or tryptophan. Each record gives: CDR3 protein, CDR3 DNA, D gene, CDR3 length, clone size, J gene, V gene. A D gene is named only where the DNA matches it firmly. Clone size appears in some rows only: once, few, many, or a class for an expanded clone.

CACSMFDRADTGELVF	TGTGCCTGCAGCATGTTCGACAGGGCGGACACCGGGGAGCTGGTTTTT	TRBD1	16	.	TRBJ2-2	TRBV2
CSARDTKRQRDLAKNIQYF	TGCAGTGCGAGGGACACGAAAAGGCAGCGGGACCTAGCCAAAAACATTCAGTACTTC	.	19	many	TRBJ2-4	TRBV20-1
CASSLKRGLGNTIYF	TGTGCCAGCAGCTTGAAGAGGGGGCTCGGAAACACCATATATTTT	TRBD1	15	many	TRBJ1-3	TRBV5-6
CSAHQSSYNEQFF	TGCAGTGCTCACCAGAGCTCCTACAATGAGCAGTTCTTC	.	13	many	TRBJ2-1	TRBV20-1
CSAFNRTGGETQYF	TGCAGCGCTTTTAACAGGACCGGGGGCGAGACCCAGTACTTC	.	14	many	TRBJ2-5	TRBV29-1
CASSEVRAYEQYF	TGTGCCAGCAGTGAAGTCAGGGCCTACGAGCAGTACTTC	.	13	many	TRBJ2-7	TRBV6-1
CASQAGDQPQHF	TGTGCCAGTCAGGCTGGAGATCAGCCCCAGCATTTT	.	12	.	TRBJ1-5	TRBV19
CSAQRGGGEIYEQYF	TGCAGTGCCCAGCGGGGCGGGGGCGAGATCTACGAGCAGTACTTC	.	15	few	TRBJ2-7	TRBV20-1
CASRFNGGKETQYF	TGTGCCAGCAGGTTTAACGGGGGAAAAGAGACCCAGTACTTC	.	14	few	TRBJ2-5	TRBV5-6
CASSPENTGELFF	TGTGCCAGCTCACCGGAGAACACCGGGGAGCTGTTTTTT	.	13	many	TRBJ2-2	TRBV12-3/TRBV12-4
CASMDLTGRNQPQHF	TGTGCCAGCATGGACCTCACAGGGCGCAATCAGCCCCAGCATTTT	.	15	.	TRBJ1-5	TRBV6-2/TRBV6-3
CSAEGWDTASYEQYF	TGCAGTGCCGAGGGTTGGGATACGGCCTCCTACGAGCAGTACTTC	.	15	.	TRBJ2-7	TRBV20-1
CASWTGGEYGYTF	TGTGCCAGCTGGACAGGGGGAGAATATGGCTACACCTTC	TRBD1	13	few	TRBJ1-2	TRBV2
CASSIASYNEQFF	TGTGCCAGTAGTATAGCCTCCTACAATGAGCAGTTCTTC	.	13	few	TRBJ2-1	TRBV19
CASSLVLVGTDTQYF	TGTGCCAGCAGTTTAGTCTTGGTAGGCACAGATACGCAGTATTTT	.	15	many	TRBJ2-3	TRBV12-3/TRBV12-4
CASSQWAAHPSNQPQHF	TGCGCCAGCAGTCAATGGGCGGCGCACCCTAGCAATCAGCCCCAGCATTTT	.	17	few	TRBJ1-5	TRBV23-1
CSARQQGEVSGANVLTF	TGCAGTGCTAGGCAGCAGGGTGAAGTTTCTGGGGCCAACGTCCTGACTTTC	.	17	.	TRBJ2-6	TRBV20-1
CASSLSRGNQPQHF	TGTGCCAGCAGCCTAAGTCGGGGCAATCAGCCCCAGCATTTT	.	14	.	TRBJ1-5	TRBV3-1
CSVAGAFYTNYGYTF	TGCAGCGTTGCTGGTGCGTTCTACACTAACTATGGCTACACCTTC	.	15	many	TRBJ1-2	TRBV29-1
CAWSEEFYGYTF	TGTGCCTGGAGTGAGGAATTCTATGGCTACACCTTC	.	12	.	TRBJ1-2	TRBV30
CASSLSRRGADTQYF	TGTGCCAGCAGCTTAAGTCGTAGGGGTGCAGATACGCAGTATTTT	.	15	.	TRBJ2-3	TRBV7-6
CASSLAGTGENTEAFF	TGTGCCAGCAGCTTGGCCGGGACAGGGGAGAACACTGAAGCTTTCTTT	TRBD1	16	many	TRBJ1-1	TRBV5-4